What follows are 15 T cell receptor beta chains derived from one specimen sequenced in a study of T cell responses to AZD1222 COVID-19 vaccine. Some clones are missing from TCRdb's copy, which holds only in-frame ones; the method was immunoSEQ multiplex PCR. Of roughly 70,000 clones in the sample, approximately 80% were seen once. The specimen was peripheral blood, collected on day 0 of AZD1222 vaccination. All receptors come from an adult in good health.

The chain links TRBV7-2 to TRBJ1-4, with D possibly matching TRBD1 (5 bases). Germline CDR1 SGHTA, CDR2 FQGNSA. V lost 5 bases, J lost 6 bases, and 13 bases lay in between. This CDR3 has 14 amino acids. CDR3 coding DNA: TGTGCCAGCAGCCGGGACGGTGCTTATGAAAAACTGTTTTTT. It specifies CASSRDGAYEKLFF.

This clone was seen a single time. V gene TRBV6-5 combines with J gene TRBJ2-7; 9 bases are shared with TRBD1. The CDR3 contains 12 residues. The V gene end was trimmed by 7 bases and the J gene end by 6 bases; junction bases not matched to a gene: 4. CDR1 is MNHEY and CDR2 is SVGAGI in the germline V gene. The CDR3 DNA sequence: TGTGCCAGCACCGGGACAGGGCTCGAGCAGTACTTC. Translating it yields CASTGTGLEQYF.

The CDR3 DNA follows: TGTGCCAGCAGCCAAGGTTACGGGGGGGAGGACAATGAGCAGTTCTTC. The encoded protein is CASSQGYGGEDNEQFF. This chain links TRBV4-2 with TRBJ2-1; 8 bases are shared with TRBD2. The junction had 7 bases not matched to a gene; V was cut back by 1 base and J by 5 bases. The CDR3 length is 16 residues. The V gene's germline CDR1 is LGHNA and CDR2 YNFKEQ.

The V call is TRBV3-1 (or the pseudogene TRBV3-2), the J call TRBJ1-2; D is possibly TRBD1 (5 bases). The CDR3 consists of 15 residues. Germline-derived CDR1 and CDR2 are LGHDT and YNNKEL (reference sequence). V was trimmed by 4 bases and J by 7 bases, leaving 19 bases between them. The CDR3 region has the DNA TGTGCCAGCAGCCCTCTTGGGGGGACGGGAGCTGGCTACACCTTC. It encodes CASSPLGGTGAGYTF.

The chain links TRBV9 to TRBJ1-2; D possibly corresponds to TRBD1 (5 bases). Per germline, CDR1 SGDLS and CDR2 YYNGEE. The ends were cut back, 0 bases at V and 2 bases at J, with 17 bases in the middle. The CDR3 length is 17 residues. The CDR3 reads CASSVEGRAQSNYGYTF. DNA of the CDR3: TGTGCCAGCAGCGTAGAGGGCAGGGCTCAGAGCAACTATGGCTACACCTTC. Based on the CDR3 plus reference TRBV9 and TRBJ1-2, the full variable domain is DSGVTQTPKHLITATGQRVTLRCSPRSGDLSVYWYQQSLDQGLQFLIQYYNGEERAKGNILERFSAQQFPDLHSELNLSSLELGDSALYFCASSVEGRAQSNYGYTFGSGTRLTVV.

The chain uses TRBV28 and TRBJ2-7; D remains ambiguous. Per the germline V gene, CDR1 is MDHEN and CDR2 is SYDVKM. Trimming stripped 3 bases from V and 8 bases from J, with 5 bases between. The CDR3 length is 10 residues. The CDR3 DNA follows: TGTGCCAGCAGTTTTACGCAGCAGTACTTC. This gives the protein CASSFTQQYF. The full variable domain, completed using reference TRBV28 and TRBJ2-7, is DVKVTQSSRYLVKRTGEKVFLECVQDMDHENMFWYRQDPGLGLRLIYFSYDVKMKEKGDIPEGYSVSREKKERFSLILESASTNQTSMYLCASSFTQQYFGPGTRLTVT.

The V gene is TRBV9, the J gene TRBJ2-3; perhaps D is TRBD1 or TRBD2 (5 bases each). The ends were cut back, 4 bases at V and 6 bases at J, with 24 bases in the middle. Germline assignment: CDR1 SGDLS and CDR2 YYNGEE. The CDR3 spans 17 residues. CDR3 loop: CASSYGRGTRTGDTQYF. The CDR3 DNA reads as TGTGCCAGCAGCTATGGCCGGGGCACTCGTACGGGCGATACGCAGTATTTT.

The CDR3, as DNA: TGTGCCAGCAGCTTAGCGGGACAGGGGGAAAAACTGTTTTTT. Its protein is CASSLAGQGEKLFF. V is TRBV7-9 and J is TRBJ1-4, with 10 bases fitting TRBD1. Germline-derived CDR1 and CDR2 are SEHNR and FQNEAQ (reference sequence). J gave up 8 bases and V 0 bases, and 0 bases lay outside the gene matches. The CDR3 runs 14 residues.

CDR3 sequence (DNA): TGCGCCAGCAGCTTCGACGGATCCTACGAGCAGTACTTC. Residues: CASSFDGSYEQYF. The V call is TRBV5-1, the J call TRBJ2-7; D gene unclear. V shed 2 bases and J shed 1 base, with 7 bases lying between them. The CDR3 contains 13 residues. CDR1 and CDR2 (germline): SGHRS, YFSETQ.

This chain joins TRBV28 and TRBJ2-1; possibly TRBD2 for D (6 bases). V gave up 10 bases and J gave up 4 bases, with 20 bases separating them. The CDR3 is 15 amino acids. CDR1 and CDR2 from the germline V gene are MDHEN and SYDVKM. CDR3 residues: CATQAYRDSYNEQFF. CDR3 nucleotides: TGTGCCACCCAGGCGTACCGGGACTCTTACAATGAGCAGTTCTTC.

This rearrangement joins TRBV5-1 to TRBJ2-7; 11 nucleotides match TRBD2. In germline, CDR1 is SGHRS, CDR2 YFSETQ. Trimming took 5 bases from V and 5 from J; bases not matched to a gene: 12. The CDR3 totals 16 residues. The CDR3 loop reads CASRRGGMTSGDEQYF. CDR3 sequence (DNA): TGCGCCAGCAGGCGTGGTGGGATGACTAGCGGGGACGAGCAGTACTTC.

This clone has a single count. This chain uses TRBV7-3 with TRBJ1-1, with no clear D. This CDR3 region has 17 residues. V was trimmed by 0 bases and J by 5 bases, leaving 19 bases between them. CDR1 and CDR2 from the germline V gene are SGHTA and FQGTGA. The CDR3 loop is CASSLTITSLTNTEAFF. Written as DNA, the CDR3 is TGTGCCAGCAGCTTAACGATTACTTCCCTGACGAATACTGAAGCTTTCTTT.

The chain combines TRBV4-1 with TRBJ1-2; no definite D call. The V end lost 6 bases, the J end lost 7 bases, and 15 bases lay between the germline ends. The CDR3 is made up of 13 amino acids. The germline CDR1 and CDR2 sequences are MGHRA and YSYEKL. The CDR3: CASRRPGVRGYTF. The CDR3 DNA is TGCGCCAGCAGAAGACCAGGAGTTCGTGGCTACACCTTC.

The chain couples TRBV27 to TRBJ1-6; no definite D call. Germline V gene data show CDR1 as MNHEY and CDR2 as SMNVEV (reference sequence). V was cut by 6 bases and J by 9 bases, with 12 bases left in between. The CDR3 sequence is 13 residues long. The CDR3 region is CASRPLGGSPLHF. DNA for the CDR3: TGTGCCAGCAGACCACTAGGAGGTTCACCCCTCCACTTT.

With respect to this clone: The sample carries other DNA sequences with the same CDR3. The chain has TRBV19 and TRBJ1-5; D gene ambiguous. Trimming removed 4 bases from V and 3 bases from J, with 4 bases in between. The germline CDR1 and CDR2 sequences are LNHDA and SQIVND (reference sequence). The CDR3 extends over 12 amino acids. CDR3 region: CASSTYNQPQHF. The CDR3 nucleotides are TGTGCCAGTAGTACCTACAATCAGCCCCAGCATTTT.